The 25 T cell receptor beta chains below were found in one sample sequenced in a study of T cells in Graves' hyperthyroidism and ophthalmopathy. What was amplified from RNA transcripts were TCR beta CDR3 regions. Primed by the HTBI set, a first-round RT-PCR was run on the TCR CDR3. Via MiXCR, TCRdb re-called the multiplex PCR reads, giving one row per CDR3 protein. The sample records 250,000 to 300,000 distinct CDR3 sequences, around 19% being singletons. The sample taken for sequencing was blood. Receptors were obtained from a man aged 45-65 years with Graves' ophthalmopathy.

This clonotype was seen a handful of times. The chain uses TRBV6-1 and TRBJ2-2; D unclear. CDR3 size: 14 residues. Germline V lookup: CDR1 MNHNS, CDR2 SASEGT. Trimming removed 1 base from V and 4 bases from J, with 7 bases in between. CDR3 sequence: CASSEVGPTGELFF. DNA of the CDR3: TGTGCCAGCAGTGAAGTCGGCCCCACCGGGGAGCTGTTTTTT.

This clonotype was detected a few times. The rearrangement uses TRBV9 and TRBJ2-7; 10 nucleotides line up with TRBD2. With 4 bases clipped from V and 6 bases from J, the junction kept 10 bases outside the gene matches. CDR1 is SGDLS and CDR2 is YYNGEE in the germline V gene. This CDR3 region has 15 residues. CDR3 amino acids: CASSPSLAGEGEQYF. Written as DNA, the CDR3 is TGTGCCAGCAGCCCGAGCCTAGCGGGAGAAGGCGAGCAGTACTTC.

The rearrangement links TRBV5-1 to TRBJ1-5, with 9 bases fitting TRBD1. Trimming cost V 5 bases and J 0 bases; bases outside gene matches: 15. Germline CDR1 SGHRS, CDR2 YFSETQ. CDR3 length: 19 amino acids. The CDR3 reads CASRSLAGTGLYSNQPQHF. In DNA, the CDR3 is TGCGCCAGCAGGTCCCTCGCCGGGACAGGGCTGTATAGCAATCAGCCCCAGCATTTT.

This clonotype appeared a few times. The rearrangement uses TRBV19 and TRBJ1-5; TRBD1 agrees at 8 bases. CDR1 and CDR2 from the germline V gene are LNHDA and SQIVND (reference sequence). The CDR3 extends over 15 amino acids. J was trimmed by 3 bases and V by 6 bases; bases with no gene match: 7. DNA for the CDR3: TGTGCCAGTAGCAGCACCAGGGGGCTCAATCAGCCCCAGCATTTT. It specifies CASSSTRGLNQPQHF.

This rearrangement joins TRBV28 to TRBJ1-5, with TRBD1 matching over 8 bases. The V gene end was trimmed by 3 bases and the J gene end by 2 bases; junction bases not matched to a gene: 6. CDR1 is MDHEN and CDR2 is SYDVKM in the germline V gene. The CDR3 extends over 16 amino acids. The CDR3 here is CASSFHQGAGNQPQHF. The CDR3, as DNA: TGTGCCAGCAGTTTTCACCAGGGGGCAGGCAATCAGCCCCAGCATTTT.

The chain has TRBV7-2 and TRBJ2-5; tentatively, D is TRBD1 (5 bases). Germline values: CDR1 SGHTA, CDR2 FQGNSA. There are 13 residues in the CDR3. Deletions cut 5 bases from V and 0 bases from J, with 7 bases between. CDR3 region: CASSRQYQETQYF. The DNA of the CDR3 is TGTGCCAGCAGCCGACAGTACCAAGAGACCCAGTACTTC.

This clonotype was seen ten or more times. The chain combines TRBV30 with TRBJ2-5, with a weak D call TRBD2 (5 bases). CDR1 and CDR2 from the germline V gene are GTSNPN and SVGIG (reference sequence). The V gene lost 4 bases and the J gene lost 1 base, with 19 bases spanning the gap. The CDR3 sequence is 16 residues long. CDR3 sequence: CAWTGPGGGPQETQYF. The CDR3 DNA sequence: TGTGCCTGGACTGGTCCTGGCGGAGGTCCCCAAGAGACCCAGTACTTC. Full variable domain (outside the CDR3, taken from reference TRBV30 and TRBJ2-5): SQTIHQWPATLVQPVGSPLSLECTVEGTSNPNLYWYRQAAGRGLQLLFYSVGIGQISSEVPQNLSASRPQDRQFILSSKKLLLSDSGFYLCAWTGPGGGPQETQYFGPGTRLLVL.

This clonotype was recorded a few times. In DNA form, the CDR3 reads TGTGCCAGCCACTCGACAGGGGGCACTGGGGCCAACGTCCTGACTTTC. As protein: CASHSTGGTGANVLTF. The chain uses TRBV28 and TRBJ2-6; TRBD1 aligns across 10 bases. CDR1 and CDR2 from the germline V gene are MDHEN and SYDVKM. V gave up 8 bases and J gave up 2 bases; unmatched junction bases: 6. This CDR3 is built from 16 residues.

This clonotype was found many times. CDR3 region: CASSPVLVYNEQFF. The CDR3 region has the DNA TGCGCCAGCAGCCCAGTACTAGTGTACAATGAGCAGTTCTTC. The chain has TRBV5-1 and TRBJ2-1; possibly TRBD2 for D (5 bases). The CDR3 sequence is 14 residues long. Trimming pared 4 bases from V and 4 bases from J, leaving 12 bases between. Germline CDR1 and CDR2: SGHRS and YFSETQ.

In its sample, this clonotype was seen a few times. The rearrangement uses TRBV24-1 and TRBJ2-1; 7 bases line up with TRBD2. Germline CDR1 and CDR2: KGHDR and SFDVKD. V lost 7 bases to trimming and J lost 4 bases; unmatched junction nucleotides: 6. This CDR3 is 14 amino acids long. The CDR3 region has the DNA TGTGCCACCAGGAAGTCTAGCGGTTACAATGAGCAGTTCTTC. This gives the protein CATRKSSGYNEQFF.

This clonotype came up many times. This chain links TRBV2 with TRBJ2-3; 12 bases line up with TRBD2. This CDR3 region has 14 residues. J was trimmed by 6 bases and V by 10 bases; bases with no gene match: 8. Germline V gives CDR1 SNHLY, CDR2 FYNNEI. CDR3 region: CATTSGRGVDTQYF. The CDR3 region has the DNA TGTGCCACGACTAGCGGGAGAGGGGTGGATACGCAGTATTTT.

This clonotype was counted a single time. The chain recombines TRBV5-4 with TRBJ1-2, with TRBD1 matching 8 bases. The junction had 9 bases not matched to a gene; V was cut back by 4 bases and J by 4 bases. The germline gives CDR1 SGHNT, CDR2 YYREEE (reference sequence). The CDR3 contains 15 residues. The CDR3 region is CASSLQGQGSYGYTF. CDR3 bases: TGTGCCAGCAGCCTCCAAGGACAGGGAAGCTATGGCTACACCTTC.

This clonotype has a count of ten or more. The chain carries TRBV2 and TRBJ2-7; no clear D gene. The V gene lost 4 bases and the J gene lost 3 bases, with 10 bases spanning the gap. The germline V gene encodes CDR1 SNHLY and CDR2 FYNNEI. The CDR3 loop spans 13 amino acids. The CDR3 loop is CASSVAPIYEQYF. Written as DNA, the CDR3 is TGTGCCAGCAGTGTGGCACCGATCTACGAGCAGTACTTC.

As regards this clonotype: The missing conserved phenylalanine or tryptophan at the end of this CDR3 makes a read error likely. The chain combines TRBV6-1 with TRBJ1-6, with 7 bases lining up with TRBD1. The junction had 13 bases not matched to a gene; V was cut back by 2 bases and J by 0 bases. Germline CDR1 and CDR2: MNHNS and SASEGT. The CDR3 has 20 amino acids. CDR3 amino acids: CASSEMEVQGTSSYNSPLHS. In nucleotides, the CDR3 is TGTGCCAGCAGTGAAATGGAGGTACAGGGGACCAGCTCCTATAATTCACCCCTCCACTCT.

This clonotype occurred a few times. This chain links TRBV29-1 with TRBJ2-7; D not resolved. The CDR3 extends over 12 amino acids. Germline CDR1 and CDR2: SQVTM and ANQGSEA. V lost 1 base, J lost 4 bases, and 8 bases lay in between. The CDR3: CSVEVPGYEQYF. The CDR3 DNA follows: TGCAGCGTTGAAGTCCCCGGATACGAGCAGTACTTC.

This clonotype was seen many times. The J gene is TRBJ2-3, the V gene TRBV28; 12 bases line up with TRBD2. In germline, CDR1 is MDHEN, CDR2 SYDVKM. Unmatched junction bases numbered 4, after V lost 5 bases and J lost 4 bases. This CDR3 has 15 residues. CDR3 in DNA: TGTGCCAGCAGTCCTAGCGGGAGGGTCGCAGATACGCAGTATTTT. Amino acid sequence: CASSPSGRVADTQYF.

The chain carries TRBV7-3 and TRBJ2-7; 9 bases are a match to TRBD2. With V trimmed by 1 base and J by 3 bases, 4 bases remained unmatched. Germline-derived CDR1 and CDR2 are SGHTA and FQGTGA. This CDR3 is 15 amino acids long. The CDR3 nucleotides read TGTGCCAGCAGCTTAAACCTAGCGGGAAACTACGAGCAGTACTTC. This encodes CASSLNLAGNYEQYF.

This chain connects TRBV2 to TRBJ1-2; TRBD1 matches 9 bases. Germline V gives CDR1 SNHLY, CDR2 FYNNEI. The CDR3 contains 12 residues. Trimming removed 5 bases from V and 7 bases from J; junction bases left unmatched: 2. The CDR3 spells CASSYRGLGYTF. In DNA, the CDR3 is TGTGCCAGCAGTTACAGGGGGCTTGGCTACACCTTC. The complete variable domain, with remaining parts taken from reference TRBV2 and TRBJ1-2, reads EPEVTQTPSHQVTQMGQEVILRCVPISNHLYFYWYRQILGQKVEFLVSFYNNEISEKSEIFDDQFSVERPDGSNFTLKIRSTKLEDSAMYFCASSYRGLGYTFGSGTRLTVV.

In this sample, this clonotype turned up once. The germline gene is not matched at one end of the junction; a read error may be the cause. The rearrangement links TRBV5-1 to TRBJ2-7; D is uncertain. There are 14 residues in the CDR3. In germline, CDR1 is SGHRS, CDR2 YFSETQ. CDR3: CASSLSGWANEQYF. The DNA of the CDR3 is TGTGCCAGCAGCTTGTCAGGATGGGCAAACGAGCAGTACTTC.

This clonotype was recorded many times. As DNA, the CDR3 is TGTGCCAGCAGTGAAGCGCTTATGGGGGGACAAGCTTTCTTT. It specifies CASSEALMGGQAFF. The chain employs TRBV2 and TRBJ1-1; the D gene is possibly TRBD1 (5 bases). V lost 0 bases to trimming and J lost 9 bases, with 14 bases between them. The CDR3 is made up of 14 amino acids. CDR1 SNHLY and CDR2 FYNNEI come from the germline V gene.

CDR3 sequence: CASTMGRTYGYTF. The CDR3 coding sequence is TGTGCCAGTACCATGGGACGGACATATGGCTACACCTTC. This chain uses TRBV19 with TRBJ1-2; D is possibly TRBD1 (5 bases). With 7 bases removed from V and 5 bases from J, the gap between germline ends came to 14 bases. Germline V lookup: CDR1 LNHDA, CDR2 SQIVND (reference sequence). There are 13 residues in the CDR3.

The chain joins TRBV7-3 to TRBJ2-7, with a possible D match to TRBD2 (5 bases). Between the trimmed V and J ends, which lost 5 bases and 0 bases, there was a span of 14 bases. The CDR3 consists of 15 residues. The V gene's germline CDR1 is SGHTA and CDR2 FQGTGA. This CDR3 reads CASSPHAGSSYEQYF. The CDR3, as DNA: TGTGCCAGCAGCCCCCACGCGGGCAGCTCCTACGAGCAGTACTTC.

This clonotype was recorded at least ten times. The rearrangement links TRBV7-9 to TRBJ2-1; D perhaps matches TRBD1 (6 bases). This CDR3 is 13 amino acids long. Germline CDR1 SEHNR, CDR2 FQNEAQ (reference sequence). Trimming pared 0 bases from V and 9 bases from J, leaving 9 bases between. The CDR3 coding sequence is TGTGCCAGCAGCTTAGCAACAGGGTCTGAGCAGTTCTTC. Amino acids: CASSLATGSEQFF.

This clonotype was observed a few times. The genes are TRBV7-9 and TRBJ2-7; 7 nucleotides agree with TRBD2. With 8 bases clipped from V and 2 bases from J, the junction kept 3 bases outside the gene matches. CDR1 SEHNR and CDR2 FQNEAQ come from the germline V gene (reference sequence). The length of the CDR3 is 12 residues. The CDR3 spells CASERGPYEQYF. CDR3 nucleotide sequence: TGTGCCAGCGAGCGGGGACCCTACGAGCAGTACTTC.

The rearrangement joins TRBV20-1 to TRBJ1-1, with 8 bases that match TRBD1. Trimming at V came to 6 bases and at J to 7 bases, leaving 13 bases not matched to a gene. The CDR3 runs 14 residues. CDR1 and CDR2 (germline): DFQATT, SNEGSKA (reference sequence). The CDR3 DNA is TGCAGTGCCAGCCCTCGGCAGGGGGCCTTTGAAGCTTTCTTT. Protein product: CSASPRQGAFEAFF.